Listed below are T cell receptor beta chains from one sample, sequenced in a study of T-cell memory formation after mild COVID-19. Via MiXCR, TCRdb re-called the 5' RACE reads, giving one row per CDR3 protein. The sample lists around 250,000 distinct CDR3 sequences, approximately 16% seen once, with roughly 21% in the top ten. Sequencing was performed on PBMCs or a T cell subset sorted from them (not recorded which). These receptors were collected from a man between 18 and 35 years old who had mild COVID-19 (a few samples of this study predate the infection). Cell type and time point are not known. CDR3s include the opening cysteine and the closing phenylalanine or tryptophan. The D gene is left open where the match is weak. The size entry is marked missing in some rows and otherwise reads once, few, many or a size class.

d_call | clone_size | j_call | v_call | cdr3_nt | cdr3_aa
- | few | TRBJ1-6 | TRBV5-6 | TGTGCCAGCAGCAACCGGGATCATAATTCACCCCTCCACTTT | CASSNRDHNSPLHF
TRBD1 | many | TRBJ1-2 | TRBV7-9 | TGTGCCAGCAGCCCGACAGGGTATGGCTACACCTTC | CASSPTGYGYTF
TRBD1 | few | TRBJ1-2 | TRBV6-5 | TGTGCCAGCAGTTATGAGGGGGCTAGCTATGGCTACACCTTC | CASSYEGASYGYTF
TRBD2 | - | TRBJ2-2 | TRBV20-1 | TGCAGTGCTAGAGATTCTCGGGGGGGCGGCACCGGGGAGCTGTTTTTT | CSARDSRGGGTGELFF
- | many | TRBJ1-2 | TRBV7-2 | TGTGCCAGCACCCCGGACAGCCCGGGACCTGGCTACACCTTC | CASTPDSPGPGYTF
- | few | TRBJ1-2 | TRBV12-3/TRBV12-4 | TGTGCCAGCAGTCCTGTTGGGGCAGCGGGCGGCTACACCTTC | CASSPVGAAGGYTF
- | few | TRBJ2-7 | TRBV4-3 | TGCGCCAGCAGCCAGGAAGACAGGCCCTTTTACGAGCAGTACTTC | CASSQEDRPFYEQYF
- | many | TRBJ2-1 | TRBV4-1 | TGCGCCAGCAGCCAAGCCGGGGATGAGCAGTTCTTC | CASSQAGDEQFF
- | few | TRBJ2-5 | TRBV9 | TGTGCCAGCAGCGACATGGTGGAGAGTGGGACCCAGTACTTC | CASSDMVESGTQYF
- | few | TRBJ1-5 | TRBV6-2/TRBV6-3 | TGTGCCAGCAGTTACGTCCTCCAGCCCCAGCATTTT | CASSYVLQPQHF
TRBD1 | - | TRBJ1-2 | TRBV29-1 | TGCAGCGTTGAAGCCCCGGACAGGGCCATCGGCTACACCTTC | CSVEAPDRAIGYTF
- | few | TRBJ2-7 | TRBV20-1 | TGCAGTGCCCAGGGTGGTTTGGACGAGCAGTACTTC | CSAQGGLDEQYF
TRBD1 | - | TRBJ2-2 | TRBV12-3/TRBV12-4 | TGTGCCAGCAGTCGAACCGGGACAGTTAACACCGGGGAGCTGTTTTTT | CASSRTGTVNTGELFF
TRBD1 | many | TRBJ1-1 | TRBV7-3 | TGTGCCAGCAGCTTAACCTCAGGGGGTGGCACTGAAGCTTTCTTT | CASSLTSGGGTEAFF
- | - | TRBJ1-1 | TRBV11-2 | TGTGCCAGCAGACTCTTAACTGAAGCTTTCTTT | CASRLLTEAFF
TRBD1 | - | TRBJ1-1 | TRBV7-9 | TGTGCCAGCAGGTCAGGGGGAGGAGTAATCACTGAAGCTTTCTTT | CASRSGGGVITEAFF
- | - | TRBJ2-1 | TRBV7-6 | TGTGCCAGCAGCTTAGGAGAGGGAGCGTTTAATGAGCAGTTCTTC | CASSLGEGAFNEQFF